In its sample, the clone carrying this TCR beta chain was seen many times. Its target is not known. The data originate from a study of CD8 T cells in ankylosing spondylitis. Findings and caveats of the study: Reports say disease-linked clones showed up significantly more in matched ankylosing spondylitis synovial fluid. As for the disease-linked clones, they showed a CD8+ phenotype and occurred at relatively low frequencies in peripheral blood.

A quantitative 5'-RACE method, one with molecular barcodes, was used to make TCR beta libraries. A single record per CDR3 protein comes from TCRdb applying MiXCR to the 5' RACE reads. Of 200,000 or so distinct CDR3 sequences listed, roughly 20% were seen once; the top ten hold around 4.1%. The CDR3 has 15 residues. Germline V lookup: CDR1 SGHTA, CDR2 FQGNSA. Trimming left V 3 bases short and J 0 bases short, with 12 bases between. This rearrangement joins TRBV7-2 to TRBJ2-7; D is unresolved. Sequencing used blood, either unsorted or a sorted T cell fraction (not recorded which). The receptor's source is a male donor between 5 and 35 years old with ankylosing spondylitis or in good health (not recorded which). The CDR3 coding sequence is TGTGCCAGCAGCTTCGTGCCGGGCACCTCCTACGAGCAGTACTTC. Amino acids: CASSFVPGTSYEQYF. The entire variable domain, with the rest obtained from reference TRBV7-2 and TRBJ2-7, is as follows: GAGVSQSPSNKVTEKGKDVELRCDPISGHTALYWYRQSLGQGLEFLIYFQGNSAPDKSGLPSDRFSAERTGGSVSTLTIQRTQQEDSAVYLCASSFVPGTSYEQYFGPGTRLTVT.